The next 26 T cell receptor beta chains were all read from a single sample in a study of cytomegalovirus exposure and HLA in healthy donors. Researchers ran the PCR with 60 Vbeta and 13 Jbeta primers. Libraries were prepared by immunoSEQ multiplex PCR; TCRdb keeps only in-frame clonotypes and omits some of them. The table lists some 130,000 clones, around 77% of them singletons, with about 1.3% in the top ten. Material: PBMCs. The source is a man aged 50-59 years in good health and CMV-seronegative.

The V call is TRBV5-8, the J call TRBJ2-2, with TRBD1 identical over 9 bases. V shed 4 bases and J 5 bases; nucleotides not matched to a gene: 6. Per the germline V gene, CDR1 is SGHTS and CDR2 is YDEGEE. This CDR3 is 15 amino acids long. The CDR3 is CASSRTGVRTGELFF. The CDR3 region has the DNA TGTGCCAGCAGCCGGACAGGGGTTAGAACCGGGGAGCTGTTTTTT. Supplemented by reference TRBV5-8 and TRBJ2-2, the full variable domain reads EAGVTQSPTHLIKTRGQQATLRCSPISGHTSVYWYQQALGLGLQFLLWYDEGEERNRGNFPPRFSGRQFPNYSSELNVNALELEDSALYLCASSRTGVRTGELFFGEGSRLTVL.

The chain links TRBV19 to TRBJ2-1, with 13 bases aligning to TRBD2. The CDR3 contains 17 residues. Germline CDR1 LNHDA, CDR2 SQIVND (reference sequence). V shed 3 bases and J 6 bases; nucleotides not matched to a gene: 8. CDR3 region: CASSITAWTSGSNEQFF. The CDR3 DNA is TGTGCCAGTAGTATTACAGCCTGGACTAGCGGGAGCAATGAGCAGTTCTTC.

The DNA of the CDR3 is TGTGCCAGCAACGGGAGGGACGCGGAGGGAGAGACCCAGTACTTC. As protein: CASNGRDAEGETQYF. The rearrangement links TRBV27 to TRBJ2-5; TRBD2 aligns across 8 bases. J gave up 4 bases and V 7 bases, and 11 bases lay outside the gene matches. Germline values: CDR1 MNHEY, CDR2 SMNVEV (reference sequence). CDR3 length equals 15 residues.

The chain combines TRBV6-1 with TRBJ2-2; TRBD1 is a possible D gene (6 bases). The germline V gene encodes CDR1 MNHNS and CDR2 SASEGT. The CDR3 sequence is 15 residues long. Trimming pared 8 bases from V and 4 bases from J, leaving 17 bases between. The CDR3 DNA sequence: TGTGCCAGCGTCCTAGAGGGGGTTCGCACCGGGGAGCTGTTTTTT. Protein product: CASVLEGVRTGELFF.

This chain joins TRBV19 and TRBJ2-7, with a weak D call TRBD1 (6 bases). The V gene's germline CDR1 is LNHDA and CDR2 SQIVND (reference sequence). Trimming removed 5 bases from V and 3 bases from J, with 14 bases in between. CDR3 length equals 14 residues. The CDR3 region has the DNA TGTGCCAGTAGTTTATACAGGGAAAGCTACGAGCAGTACTTC. Its protein product is CASSLYRESYEQYF.

In this sample, this clone turned up once. V is TRBV18 and J is TRBJ1-1, with 8 nucleotides matching TRBD1. In germline, CDR1 is KGHSH, CDR2 LQKENI. V dropped 3 bases and J dropped 3; count of bases not matched to a gene: 12. CDR3 size: 17 residues. The CDR3 DNA is TGTGCCAGCTCACCTTTAAACCCCACAGGGGGGGACACTGAAGCTTTCTTT. Translation: CASSPLNPTGGDTEAFF.

This rearrangement joins TRBV6-6 to TRBJ2-1; 10 bases align to TRBD2. Germline CDR1 reads MNHNY; CDR2 reads SVGAGI (reference sequence). This CDR3 region has 16 residues. Trimming cost V 0 bases and J 2 bases; bases outside gene matches: 1. CDR3 sequence reads: CASSYSGTSAYNEQFF. The CDR3 DNA reads as TGTGCCAGCAGTTACTCGGGGACTAGCGCCTACAATGAGCAGTTCTTC.

V gene TRBV28 combines with J gene TRBJ1-2; weak D call: TRBD1 (5 bases). V lost 2 bases and J 7 bases, leaving 14 bases between the germline ends. The CDR3 loop spans 14 amino acids. Looked up from germline, CDR1 is MDHEN and CDR2 is SYDVKM. The CDR3 DNA follows: TGTGCCAGCAGTTTAAGTTATGGGGCTACTGGCTACACCTTC. Translating gives CASSLSYGATGYTF.

The genes are TRBV14 and TRBJ2-5; 14 bases agree with TRBD2. The trim removed 0 bases at V and 2 bases at J, leaving 11 bases unmatched. The CDR3 contains 20 residues. The V gene's germline CDR1 is SGHDN and CDR2 FVKESK. Here the CDR3 reads CASSQDPRPGTSGRQETQYF. The CDR3 region has the DNA TGTGCCAGCAGCCAAGATCCACGCCCTGGGACTAGCGGGAGACAAGAGACCCAGTACTTC.

The J gene is TRBJ2-2, the V gene TRBV10-1, with TRBD2 matching over 7 bases. This CDR3 contains 16 residues. V shed 6 bases, J shed 1 base, and the junction held 8 bases outside the gene matches. Germline CDR1 is WNHNN and CDR2 is SYGVQD (reference sequence). The CDR3 here is CASSEAAGENTGELFF. For the CDR3, the DNA is TGCGCCAGCAGCGAGGCGGCGGGAGAGAACACCGGGGAGCTGTTTTTT.

The genes are TRBV6-1 and TRBJ2-5; 9 nucleotides align to TRBD2. V shed 2 bases and J 5 bases; nucleotides not matched to a gene: 15. The CDR3 is made up of 18 amino acids. Germline V gene lookup returns CDR1 MNHNS and CDR2 SASEGT. As DNA, the CDR3 is TGTGCCAGCAGTGAAAGGGTCGGAGCGGGAGGCCTGGGCGAGACCCAGTACTTC. As protein: CASSERVGAGGLGETQYF.

The rearrangement uses TRBV27 and TRBJ2-2, with 7 bases identical to TRBD1. Germline V gene data show CDR1 as MNHEY and CDR2 as SMNVEV (reference sequence). The CDR3 is 16 residues long. J lost 1 base, V lost 5 bases, and 7 bases had no gene match. For the CDR3, the DNA is TGTGCCAGCAGTCCCACAGGGGTCCTGAACACCGGGGAGCTGTTTTTT. Amino acids: CASSPTGVLNTGELFF.

The chain couples TRBV18 to TRBJ2-6, with 13 bases lining up with TRBD2. Germline V gene data show CDR1 as KGHSH and CDR2 as LQKENI. Trimming cost V 2 bases and J 0 bases; bases outside gene matches: 7. The CDR3 totals 20 residues. The CDR3 DNA follows: TGTGCCAGCTCACCATTTGGACTAGCGGGGGCCTTCTCTGGGGCCAACGTCCTGACTTTC. Translation gives CASSPFGLAGAFSGANVLTF.

V gene TRBV6-5 combines with J gene TRBJ1-2, with a possible D match to TRBD1 (5 bases). The CDR3 length is 13 residues. The germline V gene has CDR1 MNHEY and CDR2 SVGAGI. Trimming removed 4 bases from V and 8 bases from J, with 14 bases in between. This CDR3 reads CASSSRTGGGYTF. The CDR3 DNA sequence: TGTGCCAGCAGTTCGCGTACAGGCGGCGGCTACACCTTC.

V is TRBV28 and J is TRBJ2-7; tentative D call: TRBD1 (5 bases). V was trimmed by 5 bases and J by 6 bases, leaving 11 bases between them. CDR3 length equals 12 residues. Germline V lookup: CDR1 MDHEN, CDR2 SYDVKM. The CDR3 DNA reads TGTGCCAGCAGTAGACAGTCAGGCGAGCAGTACTTC. Its translation: CASSRQSGEQYF.

The chain joins TRBV15 to TRBJ2-2; 10 positions match TRBD2. The germline CDR1 and CDR2 sequences are LNHNV and YYDKDF (reference sequence). The length of the CDR3 is 17 residues. The V gene end was trimmed by 0 bases and the J gene end by 5 bases; junction bases not matched to a gene: 6. CDR3 residues: CATSRENSGRRTGELFF. Here the CDR3 DNA reads TGTGCCACCAGCAGAGAAAATAGCGGGAGGAGGACCGGGGAGCTGTTTTTT.

This sequence joins TRBV18 and TRBJ2-1, with D possibly matching TRBD2 (6 bases). V was pared by 6 bases and J by 6 bases, with 9 bases between. CDR3 length: 12 residues. Germline V gives CDR1 KGHSH, CDR2 LQKENI. The CDR3 reads CASSSGTNEQFF. Here the CDR3 DNA reads TGTGCCAGCTCTAGCGGTACCAATGAGCAGTTCTTC.

This clone was seen more than once but under ten times. This chain uses TRBV6-1 with TRBJ1-2; TRBD1 aligns across 7 bases. The germline V gene has CDR1 MNHNS and CDR2 SASEGT. The CDR3 runs 16 residues. V lost 4 bases, J lost 4 bases, and 12 bases stayed unmatched. Here the CDR3 DNA reads TGTGCCAGCAGTGTCCTCAGGACAGGTGGAGGCTATGGCTACACCTTC. Translated, it gives CASSVLRTGGGYGYTF.

The chain recombines TRBV30 with TRBJ1-2; D unresolved. This CDR3 is 14 amino acids long. The germline CDR1 and CDR2 sequences are GTSNPN and SVGIG (reference sequence). The V end was cut by 2 bases, the J end by 0 bases, with 10 bases between. This chain's CDR3 is CAWSRGSANYGYTF. The CDR3 nucleotides read TGTGCCTGGAGTCGAGGATCGGCTAACTATGGCTACACCTTC.

The chain has TRBV19 and TRBJ2-5, with a possible D match to TRBD1 (6 bases). The CDR3 spans 15 residues. The germline gives CDR1 LNHDA, CDR2 SQIVND (reference sequence). The germline V and J ends were trimmed by 3 bases and 3 bases, with 14 bases remaining between them. CDR3 sequence: CASSIWGREKETQYF. The CDR3 bases are TGTGCCAGTAGTATCTGGGGGCGAGAAAAAGAGACCCAGTACTTC.

The J gene is TRBJ1-4, the V gene TRBV19, with 12 nucleotides matching TRBD1. The ends lost 4 bases at V and 14 bases at J; junction bases unmatched: 11. CDR3 size: 15 residues. CDR1 is LNHDA, CDR2 SQIVND, per germline (reference sequence). The chain's CDR3 is CASSTPGTGGIRLFF. The CDR3 DNA reads as TGTGCCAGTAGTACACCCGGGACAGGGGGCATCCGGCTGTTTTTT.

The chain recombines TRBV6-1 with TRBJ2-1; TRBD2 aligns across 7 bases. The CDR3 extends over 16 amino acids. V shed 4 bases, J shed 10 bases, and the junction held 16 bases outside the gene matches. Germline CDR1 is MNHNS and CDR2 is SASEGT. CDR3 loop: CASSAPASGIHGEQFF. The CDR3 nucleotides read TGTGCCAGCAGTGCCCCTGCGAGCGGGATCCACGGAGAGCAGTTCTTC.

The chain recombines TRBV28 with TRBJ2-1; TRBD2 aligns across 10 bases. This CDR3 has 17 residues. Germline values: CDR1 MDHEN, CDR2 SYDVKM. J was trimmed by 0 bases and V by 6 bases; bases with no gene match: 8. CDR3 in amino acids: CASRLGLADYSYNEQFF. The DNA for the CDR3 is TGTGCCAGCAGACTAGGACTAGCGGATTACTCCTACAATGAGCAGTTCTTC.

This rearrangement joins TRBV27 to TRBJ2-5; 8 nucleotides agree with TRBD2. Germline V gives CDR1 MNHEY, CDR2 SMNVEV (reference sequence). The ends lost 6 bases at V and 4 bases at J; junction bases unmatched: 7. The CDR3 length is 14 residues. CDR3 region: CASRGDGRGETQYF. CDR3 sequence (DNA): TGTGCCAGCAGGGGGGACGGGAGGGGAGAGACCCAGTACTTC.

Written as DNA, the CDR3 is TGTGCCAGCAGTGGTGACACCATTTACACTGAAGCTTTCTTT. As protein: CASSGDTIYTEAFF. J is TRBJ1-1 and V is TRBV2; D remains unclear. The CDR3 has 14 residues. Per the germline V gene, CDR1 is SNHLY and CDR2 is FYNNEI. V was shortened by 4 bases and J by 3 bases, with 12 bases between the two germline ends.

This clone was picked up a small number of times. The chain carries TRBV5-6 and TRBJ2-5; the match to TRBD1 covers 12 bases. Trimming at V came to 0 bases and at J to 7 bases, leaving 7 bases not matched to a gene. This CDR3 is 16 amino acids long. Germline V gene sequence: CDR1 SGHDT, CDR2 YYEEEE. CDR3 bases: TGTGCCAGCAGCTTGGAATCGGGACAGGGGGCCAGGACCCAGTACTTC. Translated, it gives CASSLESGQGARTQYF.